These 2 T cell receptor beta chains share one sample of origin, sequenced in a study of T cells after yellow fever vaccination. TCRdb re-called the 5' RACE reads with MiXCR, one entry per CDR3 protein. Here the sample spans hundreds of thousands of distinct CDR3 sequences, about an eighth being singletons. Sample: CD4+ T cells sorted from PBMCs, taken 15 days after the yellow fever booster vaccination. The receptor source for this set is a man in his late teens or twenties who received the YFV17D yellow fever vaccine.

This clonotype has more than one count but fewer than ten. J is TRBJ1-5 and V is TRBV7-2; 8 nucleotides match TRBD1. Germline V gives CDR1 SGHTA, CDR2 FQGNSA. Trimming removed 5 bases from V and 6 bases from J; junction bases left unmatched: 9. This CDR3 is 15 amino acids long. The CDR3 nucleotides are TGTGCCAGCAGCACTGGACAGGGTAGGAGTCAGCCCCAGCATTTT. This codes for CASSTGQGRSQPQHF. The full variable domain, its missing parts supplied by reference TRBV7-2 and TRBJ1-5, is GAGVSQSPSNKVTEKGKDVELRCDPISGHTALYWYRQSLGQGLEFLIYFQGNSAPDKSGLPSDRFSAERTGGSVSTLTIQRTQQEDSAVYLCASSTGQGRSQPQHFGDGTRLSIL.

The rearrangement joins TRBV24-1 to TRBJ1-1, with D tentatively TRBD1 (5 bases). The CDR3 spans 11 residues. Trimming cost V 8 bases and J 3 bases, with 6 bases left between them. The germline CDR1 and CDR2 sequences are KGHDR and SFDVKD. The CDR3 DNA sequence: TGTGCCACCAAGGGGTACACTGAAGCTTTCTTT. It specifies CATKGYTEAFF.